This paragraph covers one T cell receptor beta chain sequence. Trimming cost V 0 bases and J 0 bases, with 12 bases left between them. CDR3 length equals 18 residues. The germline gives CDR1 LNHNV, CDR2 YYDKDF (reference sequence). Data came from immunoSEQ multiplex PCR; TCRdb stores just in-frame clones and leaves some out. The data contain about 150,000 clones, 65% to 85% of them singletons. The sample is drawn from a study of blood T cell repertoires in COVID-19. Study in general: Sources were T cells, B-cell-depleted T cells, or PBMCs; the material itself was cDNA or gDNA.

This clonotype was sampled from a woman of 80 years or more with acute or convalescent COVID-19. The sequencing input was peripheral blood. The rearrangement joins TRBV15 to TRBJ2-6; tentative D call: TRBD2 (5 bases). CDR3 in amino acids: CATSRERATTSGANVLTF. CDR3 bases: TGTGCCACCAGCAGAGAGCGGGCGACGACCTCTGGGGCCAACGTCCTGACTTTC.